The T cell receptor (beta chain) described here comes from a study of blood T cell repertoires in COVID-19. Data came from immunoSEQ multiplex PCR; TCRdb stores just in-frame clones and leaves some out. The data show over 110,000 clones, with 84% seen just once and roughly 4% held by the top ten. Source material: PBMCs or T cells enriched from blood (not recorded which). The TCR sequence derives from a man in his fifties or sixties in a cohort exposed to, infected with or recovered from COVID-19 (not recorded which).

CDR3 sequence (DNA): TGTGCCAGTAGTATCGGGACAGGGGGTACCCAGTACTTC. Its protein product is CASSIGTGGTQYF. This sequence joins TRBV19 and TRBJ2-5; 11 nucleotides line up with TRBD1. The CDR3 loop spans 13 amino acids. Germline V gives CDR1 LNHDA, CDR2 SQIVND (reference sequence). The V segment lost 3 bases and the J segment 8 bases; nucleotides outside the gene matches: 2.